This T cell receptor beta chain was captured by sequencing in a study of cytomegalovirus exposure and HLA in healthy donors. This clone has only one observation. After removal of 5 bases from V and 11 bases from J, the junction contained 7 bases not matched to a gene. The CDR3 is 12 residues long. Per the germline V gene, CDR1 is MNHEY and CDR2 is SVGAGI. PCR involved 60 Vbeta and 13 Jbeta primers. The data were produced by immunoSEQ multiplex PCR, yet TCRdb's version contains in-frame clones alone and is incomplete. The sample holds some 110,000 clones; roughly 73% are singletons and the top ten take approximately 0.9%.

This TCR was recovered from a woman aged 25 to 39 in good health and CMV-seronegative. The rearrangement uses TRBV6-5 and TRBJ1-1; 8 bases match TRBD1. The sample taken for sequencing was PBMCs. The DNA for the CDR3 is TGTGCCAGCAGTGCCGCAGGGGGCTCGGCTTTCTTT. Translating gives CASSAAGGSAFF.